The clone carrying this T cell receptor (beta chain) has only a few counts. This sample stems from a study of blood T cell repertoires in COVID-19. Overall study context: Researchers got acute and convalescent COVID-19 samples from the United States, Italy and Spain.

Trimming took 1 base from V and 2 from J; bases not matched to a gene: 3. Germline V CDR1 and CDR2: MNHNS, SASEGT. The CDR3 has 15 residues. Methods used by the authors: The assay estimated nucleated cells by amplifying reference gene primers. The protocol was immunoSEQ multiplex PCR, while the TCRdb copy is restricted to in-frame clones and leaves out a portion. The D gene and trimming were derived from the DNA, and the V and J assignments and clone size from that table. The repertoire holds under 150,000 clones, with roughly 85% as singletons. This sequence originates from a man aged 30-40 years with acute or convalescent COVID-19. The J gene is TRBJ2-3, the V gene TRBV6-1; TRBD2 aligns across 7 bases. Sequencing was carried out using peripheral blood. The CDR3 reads CASSEGSGTTDTQYF. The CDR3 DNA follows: TGTGCCAGCAGTGAAGGGAGCGGGACCACAGATACGCAGTATTTT.